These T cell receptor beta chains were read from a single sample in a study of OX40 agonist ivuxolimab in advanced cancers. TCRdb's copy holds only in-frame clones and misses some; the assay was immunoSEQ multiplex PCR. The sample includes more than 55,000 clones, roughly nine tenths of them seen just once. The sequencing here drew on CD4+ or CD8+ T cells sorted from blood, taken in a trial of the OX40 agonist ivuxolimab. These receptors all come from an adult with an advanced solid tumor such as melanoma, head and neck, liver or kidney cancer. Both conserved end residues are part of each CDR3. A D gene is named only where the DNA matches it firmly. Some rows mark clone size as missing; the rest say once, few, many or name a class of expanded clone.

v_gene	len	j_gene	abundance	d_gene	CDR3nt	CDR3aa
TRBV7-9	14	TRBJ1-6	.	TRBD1	TGTGCCAGCAGCTCTGGGACAGTAAATTCACCCCTCCACTTT	CASSSGTVNSPLHF
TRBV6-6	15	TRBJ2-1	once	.	TGTGCCAGCAGTTACGAAGGGGGTTCCTACAATGAGCAGTTCTTC	CASSYEGGSYNEQFF
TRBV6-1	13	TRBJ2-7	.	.	TGTGCAGTAGGTGAGCGGAGCATCTACGAGCAGTACTTC	CAVGERSIYEQYF
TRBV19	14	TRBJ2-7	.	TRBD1	TGTGCCAGTAGTGGATGGGACAGGGGGTACGAGCAGTACTTC	CASSGWDRGYEQYF
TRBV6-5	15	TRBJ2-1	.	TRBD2	TGTGCCAGCAGTCTAAGACTAGCGGGGGGGCAGGAGCAGTTCTTC	CASSLRLAGGQEQFF
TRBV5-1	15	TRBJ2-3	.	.	TGCGCCAGCAGCTTCGGCAGGGGGGTTGAGGATACGCAGTATTTT	CASSFGRGVEDTQYF
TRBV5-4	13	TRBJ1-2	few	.	TGTGCCATCCACAGGACAGACAGCTATGGCTACACCTTC	CAIHRTDSYGYTF
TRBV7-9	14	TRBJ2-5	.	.	TGTGCCAGCAGCTTAGCGCAGGTGGCAGAGACCCAGTACTTC	CASSLAQVAETQYF
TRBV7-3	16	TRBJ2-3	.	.	TGTGCCAGCAGCTTAACGGGGGCGGTTAGCACAGATACGCAGTATTTT	CASSLTGAVSTDTQYF
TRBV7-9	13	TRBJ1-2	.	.	TGTGCCAGCAGTCCGAGGGGGGCGAATGGCTACACCTTC	CASSPRGANGYTF
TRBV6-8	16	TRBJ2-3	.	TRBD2	TGTGCCAGCAGCCCCCCAGCGGGGGGGCCCGGAGATACGCAGTATTTT	CASSPPAGGPGDTQYF
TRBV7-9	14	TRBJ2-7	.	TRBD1	TGTGCCAGCAGCTTAACCGGACAGGGGTACGAGCAGTACTTC	CASSLTGQGYEQYF
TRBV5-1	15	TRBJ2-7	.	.	TGCGCCAGCAGCTTGGGGTTGAGCAGGGCATACGAGCAGTACTTC	CASSLGLSRAYEQYF
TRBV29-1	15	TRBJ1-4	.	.	TGCAGCGTTGGCGACAGGCAGGGAACTAATGAAAAACTGTTTTTT	CSVGDRQGTNEKLFF
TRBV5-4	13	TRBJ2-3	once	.	TGTGCCAGCAGCTTGCGGGGTACAGATACGCAGTATTTT	CASSLRGTDTQYF
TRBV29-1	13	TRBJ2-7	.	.	TGCAGCGTTGAGGTCAGGAACTCCTACGAGCAGTACTTC	CSVEVRNSYEQYF
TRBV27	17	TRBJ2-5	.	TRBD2	TGTGCCAGCAGTTCGTCCGGGACTAGCGGGTGGGAAAGGGCCCAGTACTTC	CASSSSGTSGWERAQYF
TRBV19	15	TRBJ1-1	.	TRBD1	TGTGCCAGTAGTTTTTCCGGGACAGTAGACACTGAAGCTTTCTTT	CASSFSGTVDTEAFF
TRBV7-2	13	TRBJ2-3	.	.	TGTGCCAGCAGCCTCGGTGGTTCAGATACGCAGTATTTT	CASSLGGSDTQYF
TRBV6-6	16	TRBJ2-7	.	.	TGTGCCAGCAGCACACCTCCGCGGGAAACAAGGTACGAGCAGTACTTC	CASSTPPRETRYEQYF
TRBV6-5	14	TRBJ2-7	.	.	TGTGCCAGCAGTTACTCGGGACAACGCTACGAGCAGTACTTC	CASSYSGQRYEQYF
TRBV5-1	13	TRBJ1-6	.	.	TGCGCCAGCAGCTTGGACAGCTATTCACCCCTCCACTTT	CASSLDSYSPLHF
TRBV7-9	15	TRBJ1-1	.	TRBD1	TGTGCCAGCAGCGCTATTACAGGGGGGAACACTGAAGCTTTCTTT	CASSAITGGNTEAFF
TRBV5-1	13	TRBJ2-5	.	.	.	CASSFSFLETQYF
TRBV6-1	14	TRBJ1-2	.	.	TGTGCCAGCAGTGAAGGGATCCGTTCCTATGGCTACACCTTC	CASSEGIRSYGYTF
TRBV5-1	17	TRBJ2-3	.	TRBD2	TGCGCCAGCAGCACAACGGGACTAGCGGCAATCACAGATACGCAGTATTTT	CASSTTGLAAITDTQYF
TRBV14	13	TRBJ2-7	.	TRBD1	TGTGCCAGCAGCCGGGACAGGGTCTACGAGCAGTACTTC	CASSRDRVYEQYF
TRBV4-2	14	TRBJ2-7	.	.	TGTGCCAGCAGCCAAGAAGGTTCCCAGCGGGAGCAGTACTTC	CASSQEGSQREQYF
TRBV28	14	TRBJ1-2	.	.	TGTGCCAGCACCAGCCGGGGCAGGGGACGTGGCTACACCTTC	CASTSRGRGRGYTF
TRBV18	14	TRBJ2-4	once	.	TGTGCCAGCTCGCTTGGACTAGCCAAAAACATTCAGTACTTC	CASSLGLAKNIQYF
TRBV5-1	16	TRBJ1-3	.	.	TGCGCCAGCAGCTTGGGCCTTGTAAGAAGTGGAAACACCATATATTTT	CASSLGLVRSGNTIYF
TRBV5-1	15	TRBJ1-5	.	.	TGCGCCAGCAGCTTGGAAGGGGTAGGCAATCAGCCCCAGCATTTT	CASSLEGVGNQPQHF
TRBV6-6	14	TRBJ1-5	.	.	TGTGCCAGCAGTTACGGCGGGGCCCTTGGGCCCCAGCATTTT	CASSYGGALGPQHF
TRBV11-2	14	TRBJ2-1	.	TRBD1	TGTGCCAGCAGCTCCGGACAGGGGGCGGGTGAGCAGTTCTTC	CASSSGQGAGEQFF
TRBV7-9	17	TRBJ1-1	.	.	TGTGCCAGCAGCTTAGGTCGGATAGGGGCTTCGAACACTGAAGCTTTCTTT	CASSLGRIGASNTEAFF